These T cell receptor beta chains were read from a single sample in a study of T cell responses to AZD1222 COVID-19 vaccine. Profiled with immunoSEQ multiplex PCR; TCRdb holds only in-frame clones, not every one. The table shows 120,000 to 150,000 clones, with roughly 90% occurring only once. The material was peripheral blood, obtained on day 0 of AZD1222 vaccination. These TCRs come from an adult in good health. The CDR3 runs from the conserved cysteine through the conserved F or W. The order of the fields is V gene, D gene, clone size, J gene, CDR3 DNA, CDR3 protein. D genes are given only for firm matches. For some rows the clone size is stated as once, few or many, or as a class when expanded; others skip it.

TRBV7-2	-	once	TRBJ2-2	TGTGCCAGCAGCTTAGATCATGCCGGGGAGCTGTTTTTT	CASSLDHAGELFF
TRBV9	-	-	TRBJ2-3	TGTGCCAGCAGCGTAGTGGGACACAGCACAGATACGCAGTATTTT	CASSVVGHSTDTQYF
TRBV5-5	TRBD1	-	TRBJ2-2	TGTGCCAGCAGCTACCGACCAGGGGGAACCGGGGAGCTGTTTTTT	CASSYRPGGTGELFF
TRBV5-6	-	-	TRBJ2-7	TGTGCCAGCAGCTTGGTCGGGTACGAGCAGTACTTC	CASSLVGYEQYF
TRBV28	-	-	TRBJ2-4	TGTGCCAGCAGTACGACAGGACCTCTCAAAAACATTCAGTACTTC	CASSTTGPLKNIQYF
TRBV28	-	-	TRBJ2-1	TGTGCCAGCAGTTTATCATCCTACAATGAGCAGTTCTTC	CASSLSSYNEQFF
TRBV15	-	-	TRBJ1-2	TGTGCCACCAGCAGGGGGGGTGGAAACAACTATGGCTACACCTTC	CATSRGGGNNYGYTF
TRBV4-2	-	once	TRBJ1-1	TGTGCCAGCGGTGGGAGTACTGAAGCTTTCTTT	CASGGSTEAFF
TRBV6-6	-	-	TRBJ1-5	TGTGCCAGCAGCTTAAACGGGGAGAATCAGCCCCAGCATTTT	CASSLNGENQPQHF
TRBV11-2	-	-	TRBJ1-5	TGTGCCAGCAGCCCCGGGCCAACTCAGCCCCAGCATTTT	CASSPGPTQPQHF
TRBV28	-	-	TRBJ2-3	TGTGCCAGCAGCCCCGGGCCTTGGGGCCAAGGGACAGATACGCAGTATTTT	CASSPGPWGQGTDTQYF
TRBV9	-	-	TRBJ1-3	TGTGCCAGCAGAGTCGCCCAGGGTTTCCACTCTGGAAACACCATATATTTT	CASRVAQGFHSGNTIYF
TRBV7-2	-	-	TRBJ2-1	TGTGCCAGCAGCTTAGGGCGGGGCTCCTACAATGAGCAGTTCTTC	CASSLGRGSYNEQFF
TRBV24-1	TRBD2	-	TRBJ2-5	TGTGCCACCGAGAAGCGGGAGATGGTGGAGACCCAGTACTTC	CATEKREMVETQYF
TRBV5-4	TRBD1	-	TRBJ2-1	TGTGCCAGCAGCAGAGGGGGCGGAGATATCTATGAGCAGTTCTTC	CASSRGGGDIYEQFF
TRBV4-1	-	-	TRBJ1-3	TGCGCCAGCAGCCAAAACATTATTCTTGGAAACACCATATATTTT	CASSQNIILGNTIYF
TRBV6-1	TRBD1	-	TRBJ1-6	TGTGCCAGCAGTGAATACAGGGGAAACAGTAATTCACCCCTCCACTTT	CASSEYRGNSNSPLHF
TRBV7-2	-	-	TRBJ1-3	TGTGCCAGCAGCTTAGATGTCAGCTCTGGAAACACCATATATTTT	CASSLDVSSGNTIYF
TRBV3-1/TRBV3-2	-	-	TRBJ2-5	TGTGCCAGCAGCCATGGTGGGGGTGAGACCCAGTACTTC	CASSHGGGETQYF
TRBV18	-	-	TRBJ1-1	TGTGCCAGCTCGCCAAAACAGGGAAAGAACACTGAAGCTTTCTTT	CASSPKQGKNTEAFF
TRBV12-5	-	-	TRBJ2-1	TGTGCTAGTGGAAGGGAATGGGGGAATGAGCAGTTCTTC	CASGREWGNEQFF
TRBV7-9	-	-	TRBJ2-6	TGTGCCAGCAACGGGGGCTCTGGGGCCAACGTCCTGACTTTC	CASNGGSGANVLTF
TRBV9	-	-	TRBJ2-3	TGTGCCAGCAGCGCGCATGGAGGGACGACCACAGATACGCAGTATTTT	CASSAHGGTTTDTQYF
TRBV19	-	once	TRBJ1-1	TGTGCCAGTAGTATAAGGGGCCGGAGGGGGGCTAGCACTGAAGCTTTCTTT	CASSIRGRRGASTEAFF
TRBV28	-	-	TRBJ2-7	TGTGCCAGCAGTTTTCGAACGGGAACGTGGTACGAGCAGTACTTC	CASSFRTGTWYEQYF
TRBV7-8	-	-	TRBJ2-7	TGTGCCAGCAGCTTAATCCCCCTTTTAGGCGAGCAGTACTTC	CASSLIPLLGEQYF
TRBV7-9	-	once	TRBJ1-4	TGTGCCAGCAGCTTTGGGAGGTACGAGGAGGGAGAAAAACTGTTTTTT	CASSFGRYEEGEKLFF
TRBV4-2	-	-	TRBJ2-7	TGTGCCAGCAGCCAAGACAGGGGATGGTTATACGAGCAGTACTTC	CASSQDRGWLYEQYF
TRBV4-1	-	-	TRBJ1-5	TGCGCCAGCGGTTCGGACTATCAGCCCCAGCATTTT	CASGSDYQPQHF
TRBV28	-	once	TRBJ2-7	TGTGCCAGCAGTTTGTCGGGACCTATCTCCTACGAGCAGTACTTC	CASSLSGPISYEQYF
TRBV12-3/TRBV12-4	-	-	TRBJ2-1	TGTGCCAGCAGCGGGAGCTCCTACAATGAGCAGTTCTTC	CASSGSSYNEQFF
TRBV2	-	-	TRBJ2-1	TGTGCCAGCAGTGAAGAAAGTTCGGCCATAAATGAGCAGTTCTTC	CASSEESSAINEQFF
TRBV19	-	-	TRBJ2-3	TGTGCCAGTAGTGTTAAACCCTGGGCAGGCACAGATACGCAGTATTTT	CASSVKPWAGTDTQYF